The T cell receptor beta chain under discussion was sequenced for a study of blood T cells in healthy people across ages. Study-wide context: Template switching recovered approximately one barcoded beta molecule for every two T cells.

As regards this clonotype: No conserved phenylalanine or tryptophan is present at the end of the CDR3, so a read error is the likely explanation.

In each sample, at least 7 million PBMCs were isolated. Using a J-beta primer mix together with a sample-barcoded 5' primer, a second PCR was run for roughly 6 to 11 cycles. A single record per CDR3 protein comes from TCRdb applying MiXCR to the 5' RACE reads. Among hundreds of thousands of distinct CDR3 sequences listed, approximately 30% were seen once. The CDR3 consists of 15 residues. Germline values: CDR1 SGHTA, CDR2 FQGNSA. The genes are TRBV7-2 and TRBJ2-1; 7 bases agree with TRBD1. This TCR was sampled from a woman aged 80 or over in good health. Sequencing was carried out using blood. The CDR3 coding sequence is TGTGCCAGCAGCTTAGGGACAGGCCGTTACAATGGGCAGTTCTGC. This gives the protein CASSLGTGRYNGQFC.